This TCR beta chain emerged from a study of cytomegalovirus exposure and HLA in healthy donors. General study points: Later findings reportedly placed an Asian-associated ancestry cluster below the roughly 700-donor mean for N-insertions. A later analysis appeared to link common viral pathogens to several of the most significant clusters. Later analysis revealed greater clonal expansion in HLA-associated TCR beta chains than in equally common others. Some TCR beta chains (164 of them) were listed as cytomegalovirus-associated.

13 Jbeta primers and 60 Vbeta primers were used for the PCR. Assay used: immunoSEQ multiplex PCR; TCRdb lists only in-frame clones, some missing. The sample contains 150,000 to 200,000 clones, just over 75% of which appear only once. Of note for this clone: Antigen unknown.

This CDR3 region has 13 residues. Deletions cut 5 bases from V and 1 base from J, with 9 bases between. CDR1 is LNHDA, CDR2 SQIVND, per germline (reference sequence). Source material: PBMCs. This clonotype originated in a man younger than 40 in good health and CMV-seronegative. The rearrangement links TRBV19 to TRBJ2-7; D may be TRBD2 (5 bases). Here the CDR3 DNA reads TGTGCCAGTAGTTCCGGACTTTCCTACGAGCAGTACTTC. This translates into CASSSGLSYEQYF. Filled out from reference TRBV19 and TRBJ2-7, the complete variable domain reads DGGITQSPKYLFRKEGQNVTLSCEQNLNHDAMYWYRQDPGQGLRLIYYSQIVNDFQKGDIAEGYSVSREKKESFPLTVTSAQKNPTAFYLCASSSGLSYEQYFGPGTRLTVT.